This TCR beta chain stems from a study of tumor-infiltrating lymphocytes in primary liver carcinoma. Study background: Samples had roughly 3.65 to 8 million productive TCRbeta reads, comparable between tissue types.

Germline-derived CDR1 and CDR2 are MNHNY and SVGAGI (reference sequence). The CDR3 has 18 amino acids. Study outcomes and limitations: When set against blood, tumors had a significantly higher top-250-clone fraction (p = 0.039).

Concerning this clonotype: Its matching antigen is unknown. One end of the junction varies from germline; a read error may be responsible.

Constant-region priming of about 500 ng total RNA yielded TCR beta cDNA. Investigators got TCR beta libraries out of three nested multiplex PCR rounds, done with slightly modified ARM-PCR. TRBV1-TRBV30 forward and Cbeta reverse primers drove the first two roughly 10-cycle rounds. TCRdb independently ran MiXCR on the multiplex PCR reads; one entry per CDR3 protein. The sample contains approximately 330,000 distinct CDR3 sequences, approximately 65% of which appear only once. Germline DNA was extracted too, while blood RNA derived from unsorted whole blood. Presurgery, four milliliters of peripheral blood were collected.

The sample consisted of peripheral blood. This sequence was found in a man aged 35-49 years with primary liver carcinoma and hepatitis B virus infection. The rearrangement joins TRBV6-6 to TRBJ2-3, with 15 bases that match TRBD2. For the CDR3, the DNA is TGTGCCAGCAGTCATAAAGGACTAGCGGGAGGGAGCACATATACGCAGTATTTT. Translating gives CASSHKGLAGGSTYTQYF.